This T cell receptor (beta chain) was retrieved from a study of blood T cell repertoires in COVID-19. Turning to the study itself: Researchers got acute and convalescent COVID-19 samples from the United States, Italy and Spain.

Authors' methods: Estimation of nucleated cell counts was performed using reference gene primer amplification. The repertoire was sequenced with immunoSEQ multiplex PCR; TCRdb's copy has only in-frame clones and lacks some. V, J and clone size were drawn from that table, and D and trimming were deduced from the DNA. The sample contains fewer than 500,000 clones, roughly 91% of which appear only once. The CDR3 covers 18 residues. Germline CDR1 SEHNR, CDR2 FQNEAQ (reference sequence). With 2 bases clipped from V and 2 bases from J, the junction kept 13 bases outside the gene matches. Sequenced input: peripheral blood. The chain recombines TRBV7-9 with TRBJ2-3, with TRBD2 identical over 7 bases. This receptor was obtained from a woman aged 25 to 45 with acute or convalescent COVID-19. The CDR3 DNA is TGTGCCAGCAGCTTATTCCGGGACTACAGTTTAACCACAGATACGCAGTATTTT. Protein sequence: CASSLFRDYSLTTDTQYF. Combining the CDR3 with reference TRBV7-9 and TRBJ2-3 gives the whole variable domain DTGVSQNPRHKITKRGQNVTFRCDPISEHNRLYWYRQTLGQGPEFLTYFQNEAQLEKSRLLSDRFSAERPKGSFSTLEIQRTEQGDSAMYLCASSLFRDYSLTTDTQYFGPGTRLTVL.